These T cell receptor beta chains were read from a single sample in a study of blood T cell repertoires in COVID-19. Some clones are missing from TCRdb's copy, which holds only in-frame ones; the method was immunoSEQ multiplex PCR. Of over 50,000 clones in the sample, over 75% were seen once. Sequenced material: peripheral blood. Source of these receptors: a human donor in a cohort sampled during active COVID-19. Both conserved end residues are part of each CDR3.

v_call,j_call,cdr3_aa
TRBV29-1,TRBJ1-2,CSVEGTGATNYGYTF
TRBV6-4,TRBJ1-6,CASSAGGHRSPLHF
TRBV7-8,TRBJ1-2,CASSPRQFYGYTF
TRBV27,TRBJ2-3,CASSLLGSTSGKVDTQYF
TRBV5-1,TRBJ2-7,CASSLGALTYEQYF
TRBV7-2,TRBJ1-5,CASSLAWGGNQPQHF
TRBV19,TRBJ1-5,CATRGPGTGVSPQHF
TRBV19,TRBJ2-2,CASSIELAGGELFF
TRBV2,TRBJ1-2,CASNWFGYGYTF
TRBV11-2,TRBJ2-7,CASSSDRYEQYF
TRBV25-1,TRBJ2-7,CASSTGTGGLNEQYF
TRBV10-3,TRBJ2-2,CAISDLADRAGGELFF
TRBV5-1,TRBJ2-5,CASSLSGGASETQYF
TRBV6-5,TRBJ1-5,CASSRDRVDQPQHF
TRBV7-3,TRBJ1-6,CASSWGRDSPLHF
TRBV6-5,TRBJ1-2,CASSSLFGREDYGYTF
TRBV12-3/TRBV12-4,TRBJ1-6,CASSLRPGYLHF
TRBV20-1,TRBJ1-2,CSADRGRGYTF
TRBV4-1,TRBJ2-7,CASSQVAVSYEQYF
TRBV6-5,TRBJ1-1,CASSYSQGMNTEAFF
TRBV9,TRBJ1-2,CASSATDRAYGYTF
TRBV6-5,TRBJ2-1,CASQTGGREAWFF
TRBV12-3/TRBV12-4,TRBJ1-5,CASTPDRGPQHF